A selection of T cell receptor beta chains follows, all from one sample in a study of early T cells in non-severe SARS-CoV-2 infection. TCRdb independently ran MiXCR on the 5' RACE reads; one entry per CDR3 protein. The sample shows about 40,000 distinct CDR3 sequences, about 23% of them seen only once. The specimen was whole blood, collected at baseline. These TCRs come from an adult who was a healthcare worker with PCR-confirmed SARS-CoV-2 infection or an uninfected control (not recorded which). Each CDR3 is given with its conserved first and last residue. The order of the fields is clone size, J gene, D gene, CDR3 length, V gene, CDR3 protein, CDR3 DNA. The D gene is left open where the match is weak. Clone size is given for some rows only: seen once, a few or many times, or a class if the clone is expanded.

clone_size: few
j_call: TRBJ2-1
d_call: TRBD1
cdr3_length: 13
v_call: TRBV4-3
cdr3_aa: CASSQNRGNEQFF
cdr3_nt: TGCGCCAGCAGCCAGAACAGGGGCAATGAGCAGTTCTTC

clone_size: many
j_call: TRBJ2-5
d_call: NA
cdr3_length: 10
v_call: TRBV6-2/TRBV6-3
cdr3_aa: CASSRETQYF
cdr3_nt: TGTGCCAGCAGTCGAGAGACCCAGTACTTC

clone_size: few
j_call: TRBJ1-2
d_call: NA
cdr3_length: 15
v_call: TRBV12-3/TRBV12-4
cdr3_aa: CASSPQGRGNYGYTF
cdr3_nt: TGTGCCAGCAGTCCTCAGGGGAGGGGTAACTATGGCTACACCTTC

clone_size: NA
j_call: TRBJ1-1
d_call: TRBD1
cdr3_length: 12
v_call: TRBV3-1
cdr3_aa: CASSLGTGEAFF
cdr3_nt: TGTGCCAGCAGCCTCGGAACAGGGGAGGCTTTCTTT

clone_size: NA
j_call: TRBJ1-2
d_call: NA
cdr3_length: 16
v_call: TRBV18
cdr3_aa: CASSPPAVPTAYGYTF
cdr3_nt: TGTGCCAGCTCACCACCGGCAGTTCCTACGGCCTATGGCTACACCTTC

clone_size: NA
j_call: TRBJ1-1
d_call: NA
cdr3_length: 13
v_call: TRBV18
cdr3_aa: CASSPNGDTEAFF
cdr3_nt: TGTGCCAGCTCACCGAACGGGGACACTGAAGCTTTCTTT

clone_size: NA
j_call: TRBJ2-3
d_call: NA
cdr3_length: 12
v_call: TRBV14
cdr3_aa: CASSQEGYTQYF
cdr3_nt: TGTGCCAGCAGCCAAGAGGGATATACGCAGTATTTT

clone_size: NA
j_call: TRBJ1-2
d_call: NA
cdr3_length: 14
v_call: TRBV20-1
cdr3_aa: CSARTLEEGYGYTF
cdr3_nt: TGCAGTGCTAGAACGCTGGAAGAGGGCTATGGCTACACCTTC

clone_size: few
j_call: TRBJ1-1
d_call: NA
cdr3_length: 13
v_call: TRBV12-3/TRBV12-4
cdr3_aa: CASSLAVAGEAFF
cdr3_nt: TGTGCCAGCAGTTTGGCCGTGGCAGGAGAAGCTTTCTTT

clone_size: few
j_call: TRBJ2-1
d_call: NA
cdr3_length: 13
v_call: TRBV3-1
cdr3_aa: CASTGAGYNEQFF
cdr3_nt: TGTGCCAGCACGGGCGCAGGGTACAATGAGCAGTTCTTC

clone_size: NA
j_call: TRBJ2-1
d_call: NA
cdr3_length: 16
v_call: TRBV11-2
cdr3_aa: CASSPPLPRAANEQFF
cdr3_nt: TGTGCCAGCAGCCCACCCCTCCCAAGGGCTGCCAATGAGCAGTTCTTC

clone_size: few
j_call: TRBJ1-4
d_call: TRBD1
cdr3_length: 14
v_call: TRBV11-2
cdr3_aa: CASSRQGANEKLFF
cdr3_nt: TGTGCCAGCAGCAGACAGGGGGCGAATGAAAAACTGTTTTTT

clone_size: few
j_call: TRBJ2-1
d_call: NA
cdr3_length: 13
v_call: TRBV27
cdr3_aa: CASEGSGNNEQFF
cdr3_nt: TGTGCCAGCGAGGGGAGTGGAAACAATGAGCAGTTCTTC

clone_size: many
j_call: TRBJ2-7
d_call: NA
cdr3_length: 13
v_call: TRBV29-1
cdr3_aa: CSVEEAPDYEQYF
cdr3_nt: TGCAGCGTTGAAGAGGCACCTGACTACGAGCAGTACTTC

clone_size: few
j_call: TRBJ1-1
d_call: TRBD1
cdr3_length: 15
v_call: TRBV12-3/TRBV12-4
cdr3_aa: CASSLNTGGWTEAFF
cdr3_nt: TGTGCCAGCAGTTTAAATACAGGGGGCTGGACTGAAGCTTTCTTT

clone_size: few
j_call: TRBJ2-7
d_call: NA
cdr3_length: 15
v_call: TRBV7-6
cdr3_aa: CASSLVRGEGYEQYF
cdr3_nt: TGTGCCAGCAGCTTAGTCCGGGGAGAAGGCTACGAGCAGTACTTC

clone_size: NA
j_call: TRBJ1-5
d_call: NA
cdr3_length: 20
v_call: TRBV6-6
cdr3_aa: CASSFPLVKSGSNSNQPQHF
cdr3_nt: TGTGCCAGCAGTTTCCCTTTGGTGAAGAGTGGGAGCAATAGCAATCAGCCCCAGCATTTT

clone_size: many
j_call: TRBJ2-7
d_call: TRBD1
cdr3_length: 16
v_call: TRBV7-8
cdr3_aa: CASSPLGGQGWYEQYF
cdr3_nt: TGTGCCAGCAGCCCCCTTGGGGGACAGGGATGGTACGAGCAGTACTTC